Listed here are 18 T cell receptor beta chains from one sample, sequenced in a study of T cell changes during pregnancy in multiple sclerosis. Libraries were prepared by immunoSEQ multiplex PCR; TCRdb keeps only in-frame clonotypes and omits some of them. The sample records approximately 44,000 clones, around 93% being singletons. Sequenced here: CD4+ T cells from peripheral blood mononuclear cells, sampled in the third trimester of pregnancy. The origin of the receptors is a female donor with multiple sclerosis, enrolled in a pregnancy study.

This chain links TRBV16 with TRBJ1-1; no reliable D call. V dropped 2 bases and J dropped 0 bases, with 7 bases sitting between them. This CDR3 has 14 amino acids. CDR1 and CDR2 from the germline V gene are KGHSY and FQNENV. CDR3 region: CASSQQALNTEAFF. CDR3 coding DNA: TGTGCCAGCAGCCAACAGGCGTTGAACACTGAAGCTTTCTTT.

Here the CDR3 DNA reads TGTGCCAGCAGCCCCGGACAGGGGCGCTACAATGAGCAGTTCTTC. Translation: CASSPGQGRYNEQFF. The rearrangement links TRBV7-9 to TRBJ2-1; 9 nucleotides line up with TRBD1. V shed 5 bases, J shed 3 bases, and the junction held 5 bases outside the gene matches. The CDR3 sequence is 15 residues long. Germline V lookup: CDR1 SEHNR, CDR2 FQNEAQ (reference sequence).

CDR3 loop: CASSPLGQGYEQYF. The CDR3 region has the DNA TGTGCCAGCTCACCTCTGGGACAGGGCTACGAGCAGTACTTC. The genes are TRBV18 and TRBJ2-7; 9 bases are shared with TRBD1. There are 14 residues in the CDR3. The V segment lost 3 bases and the J segment 3 bases; nucleotides outside the gene matches: 3. Germline CDR1 KGHSH, CDR2 LQKENI. Full variable domain (outside the CDR3, taken from reference TRBV18 and TRBJ2-7): NAGVMQNPRHLVRRRGQEARLRCSPMKGHSHVYWYRQLPEEGLKFMVYLQKENIIDESGMPKERFSAEFPKEGPSILRIQQVVRGDSAAYFCASSPLGQGYEQYFGPGTRLTVT.

The chain joins TRBV18 to TRBJ2-4; 8 bases are a match to TRBD2. The CDR3 sequence is 17 residues long. V lost 0 bases and J lost 0; bases outside the gene matches: 4. From germline, CDR1 is KGHSH and CDR2 LQKENI. CDR3 bases: TGTGCCAGCTCACCACCGATAGCGGGACTAGCCAAAAACATTCAGTACTTC. This encodes CASSPPIAGLAKNIQYF.

The gene calls are TRBV7-2 and TRBJ2-2; 8 bases agree with TRBD2. CDR3 length: 16 amino acids. V trimming: 5 bases; J trimming: 4 bases; junction bases outside the gene matches: 9. The germline V gene has CDR1 SGHTA and CDR2 FQGNSA. This CDR3 is CASSPWTSPSTGELFF. The CDR3 DNA is TGTGCCAGCAGCCCCTGGACTAGCCCTAGCACCGGGGAGCTGTTTTTT.

This chain joins TRBV9 and TRBJ2-1; TRBD2 matches at 8 bases. CDR3 length: 17 residues. Trimming removed 4 bases from V and 0 bases from J; junction bases left unmatched: 9. Per germline, CDR1 SGDLS and CDR2 YYNGEE. DNA for the CDR3: TGTGCCAGCAGCCCTCGGGCGAGCGGGAGCTCCTACAATGAGCAGTTCTTC. Translated, it gives CASSPRASGSSYNEQFF.

J is TRBJ1-4 and V is TRBV28; TRBD1 aligns across 8 bases. Germline assignment: CDR1 MDHEN and CDR2 SYDVKM. V dropped 3 bases and J dropped 3; count of bases not matched to a gene: 3. The CDR3 sequence is 15 residues long. CDR3 sequence (DNA): TGTGCCAGCAGTTTCTCAGGGGGCGCTAATGAAAAACTGTTTTTT. Its translation: CASSFSGGANEKLFF.

This chain uses TRBV9 with TRBJ2-4; the D gene is possibly TRBD1 (5 bases). The V end lost 0 bases, the J end lost 5 bases, and 12 bases lay between the germline ends. The CDR3 totals 15 residues. Per germline, CDR1 SGDLS and CDR2 YYNGEE. The CDR3 sequence: CASSVATGSQNIQYF. Here the CDR3 DNA reads TGTGCCAGCAGCGTAGCTACAGGCAGCCAAAACATTCAGTACTTC. The full variable domain, in which reference TRBV9 and TRBJ2-4 provide the parts outside the CDR3, is DSGVTQTPKHLITATGQRVTLRCSPRSGDLSVYWYQQSLDQGLQFLIQYYNGEERAKGNILERFSAQQFPDLHSELNLSSLELGDSALYFCASSVATGSQNIQYFGAGTRLSVL.

This chain uses TRBV9 with TRBJ2-3, with 11 nucleotides matching TRBD2. The V gene's germline CDR1 is SGDLS and CDR2 YYNGEE. The CDR3 is made up of 17 amino acids. With 0 bases clipped from V and 0 bases from J, the junction kept 3 bases outside the gene matches. CDR3 bases: TGTGCCAGCAGCGTAGGACTAGCGGGAACTAGCACAGATACGCAGTATTTT. It encodes CASSVGLAGTSTDTQYF.

The rearrangement joins TRBV7-9 to TRBJ2-1; perhaps TRBD2 as D (5 bases). Trimming took off 7 bases at V and 5 bases at J, with 18 bases between the two ends. CDR1 and CDR2 (germline): SEHNR, FQNEAQ (reference sequence). The CDR3 has 15 residues. The CDR3 loop is CASNLAGVGHNEQFF. The CDR3 bases are TGTGCCAGCAACCTAGCCGGGGTTGGACACAATGAGCAGTTCTTC.

This rearrangement joins TRBV4-3 to TRBJ2-1, with TRBD2 matching over 16 bases. The CDR3 is 20 residues long. Unmatched junction bases numbered 11, after V lost 2 bases and J lost 4 bases. The V gene's germline CDR1 is LGHNA and CDR2 YSLEER. CDR3 sequence: CASSQYPGLAGGAAYNEQFF. For the CDR3, the DNA is TGCGCCAGCAGCCAATACCCGGGACTAGCGGGAGGGGCGGCATACAATGAGCAGTTCTTC.

This chain uses TRBV28 with TRBJ2-3; D may be TRBD1 (6 bases). V lost 7 bases to trimming and J lost 3 bases, with 23 bases between them. Germline V CDR1 and CDR2: MDHEN, SYDVKM. The CDR3 covers 17 residues. In DNA form, the CDR3 reads TGTGCCAGCACCGACCGAGGACTCAGGGGTCGGACAGATACGCAGTATTTT. Protein sequence: CASTDRGLRGRTDTQYF.

The rearrangement uses TRBV10-3 and TRBJ2-7; TRBD2 matches at 7 bases. This CDR3 has 11 amino acids. V lost 4 bases to trimming and J lost 7 bases; unmatched junction nucleotides: 1. Germline V CDR1 and CDR2: ENHRY, SYGVKD. Here the CDR3 DNA reads TGTGCCATCAGTGGGACTAGAGAGCAGTACTTC. Translation: CAISGTREQYF.

V and J are TRBV10-3 and TRBJ1-1; D gene uncertain. Per the germline V gene, CDR1 is ENHRY and CDR2 is SYGVKD. Between the trimmed V and J ends, which lost 7 bases and 2 bases, there was a span of 11 bases. This CDR3 contains 13 residues. DNA of the CDR3: TGTGCCATCACTTTTAGTCTTAACACTGAAGCTTTCTTT. This encodes CAITFSLNTEAFF.

The chain has TRBV6-5 and TRBJ2-3; D perhaps matches TRBD1 (6 bases). The CDR3 is 16 residues long. Germline CDR1 is MNHEY and CDR2 is SVGAGI. V was cut by 2 bases and J by 5 bases, with 17 bases left in between. This CDR3 reads CASSYRTVTGIDTQYF. The DNA for the CDR3 is TGTGCCAGCAGTTACAGGACAGTTACGGGCATAGATACGCAGTATTTT.

This chain uses TRBV4-1 with TRBJ2-7; 12 nucleotides agree with TRBD2. The junction had 10 bases not matched to a gene; V was cut back by 0 bases and J by 7 bases. CDR1 is MGHRA, CDR2 YSYEKL, per germline. This CDR3 comprises 17 residues. This CDR3 is CASSQDVLAGGMREQYF. The DNA of the CDR3 is TGCGCCAGCAGCCAAGATGTTCTAGCGGGAGGGATGAGGGAGCAGTACTTC.

Only one count was recorded for this clone. This chain connects TRBV11-3 to TRBJ2-7, with a tentative D call TRBD2 (6 bases). Germline values: CDR1 SGHNT, CDR2 YENEEA. The V end lost 4 bases, the J end lost 5 bases, and 12 bases lay between the germline ends. This CDR3 has 13 residues. The CDR3 region is CASSSPWGDEQYF. CDR3 DNA: TGTGCCAGCAGCTCACCTTGGGGGGACGAGCAGTACTTC.

The chain is built from TRBV6-6 and TRBJ2-7; TRBD1 matches at 9 bases. The junction had 3 bases not matched to a gene; V was cut back by 6 bases and J by 3 bases. Germline-derived CDR1 and CDR2 are MNHNY and SVGAGI (reference sequence). CDR3 size: 13 residues. The CDR3 reads CASSSDRGYEQYF. The DNA for the CDR3 is TGTGCCAGCAGCTCGGACAGGGGCTACGAGCAGTACTTC.